The clone carrying this T cell receptor (beta chain) was observed many times. The junction does not match germline at one end; this may be a read error. The read comes to an end 3 residues before the CDR3 does, leaving the germline J gene to fill in the end. The assay was immunoSEQ multiplex PCR, and TCRdb's table has in-frame clones only and misses some. In total the sample includes about 81,000 clones, none of them seen once. The length of the CDR3 is 15 residues. Germline V gene sequence: CDR1 LGHNA, CDR2 YNFKEQ. The data were taken from a study of T cell clonality in common variable immunodeficiency.

The chain has TRBV4-2 and TRBJ2-1; 10 nucleotides line up with TRBD2. Specimen: peripheral blood mononuclear cells. This receptor was identified in a person aged 18-70 years in good health. CDR3 DNA (partial): TGCGCCAGCAGCCAAGGTAGCGGGAGGCACAATGAG. Translating gives CASSQGSGRHNE. The full CDR3 reads CASSQGSGRHNEQFF.